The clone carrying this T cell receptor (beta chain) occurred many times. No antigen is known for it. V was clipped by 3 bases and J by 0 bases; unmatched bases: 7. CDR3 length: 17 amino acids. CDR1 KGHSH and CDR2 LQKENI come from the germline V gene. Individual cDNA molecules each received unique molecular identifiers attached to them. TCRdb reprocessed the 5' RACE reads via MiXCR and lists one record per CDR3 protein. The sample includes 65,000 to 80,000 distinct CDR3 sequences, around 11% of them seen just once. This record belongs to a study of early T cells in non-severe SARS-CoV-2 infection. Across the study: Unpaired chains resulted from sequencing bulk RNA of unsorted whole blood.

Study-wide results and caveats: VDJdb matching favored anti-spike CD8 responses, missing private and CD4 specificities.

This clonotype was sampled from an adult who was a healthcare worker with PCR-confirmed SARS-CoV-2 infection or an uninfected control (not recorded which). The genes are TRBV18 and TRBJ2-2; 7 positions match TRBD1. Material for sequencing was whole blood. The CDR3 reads CASSPRDRATNTGELFF. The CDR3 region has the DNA TGTGCCAGCTCACCCAGAGACAGGGCTACGAACACCGGGGAGCTGTTTTTT.